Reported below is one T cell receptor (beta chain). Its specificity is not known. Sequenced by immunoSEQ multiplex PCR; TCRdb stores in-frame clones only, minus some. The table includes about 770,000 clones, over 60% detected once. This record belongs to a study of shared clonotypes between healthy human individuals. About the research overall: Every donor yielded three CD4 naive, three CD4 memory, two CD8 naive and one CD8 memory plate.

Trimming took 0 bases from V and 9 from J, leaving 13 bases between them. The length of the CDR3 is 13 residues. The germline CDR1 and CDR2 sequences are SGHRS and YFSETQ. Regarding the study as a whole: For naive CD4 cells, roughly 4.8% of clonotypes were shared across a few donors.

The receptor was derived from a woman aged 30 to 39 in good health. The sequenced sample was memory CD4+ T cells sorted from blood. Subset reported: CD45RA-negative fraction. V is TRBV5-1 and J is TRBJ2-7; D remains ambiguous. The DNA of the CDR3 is TGCGCCAGCAGCTTGGGGACCTTAGAAGGGCAGTACTTC. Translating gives CASSLGTLEGQYF.